These 20 T cell receptor beta chains originate from one sample sequenced in a study of blood T cell repertoires in COVID-19 (dated by TCRdb to about 2020). The library was made by the immunoSEQ multiplex PCR assay. Here the immuneACCESS table is served through TCRdb, limited to in-frame sequences with V and J called. Missing clones are a known gap in these copies; in checked studies unresolved V genes cover under half, and the rest lacks a known reason. The sample contains around 260,000 clones, more than 75% of them found a single time. More than 4.5% of the sample is held by the ten biggest clonotypes. Sample: peripheral blood. The receptors originated from a woman aged 60 to 75 with COVID-19, enrolled during active disease.

For this clone: Mismatch with germline at one junction end may stem from a read error. This chain uses TRBV5-6 with TRBJ2-5, with 8 bases lining up with TRBD1. Germline CDR1 is SGHDT and CDR2 is YYEEEE. This CDR3 spans 12 amino acids. The CDR3 here is CASSLVGQGEHF. The CDR3 region has the DNA TGTGCCAGCAGCTTGGTAGGACAGGGAGAACACTTC. Full variable domain (remainder filled in from reference TRBV5-6 and TRBJ2-5): DAGVTQSPTHLIKTRGQQVTLRCSPKSGHDTVSWYQQALGQGPQFIFQYYEEEERQRGNFPDRFSGHQFPNYSSELNVNALLLGDSALYLCASSLVGQGEHFGPGTRLLVL.

This chain connects TRBV9 to TRBJ1-2; D perhaps matches TRBD1 (6 bases). The germline gives CDR1 SGDLS, CDR2 YYNGEE. Trimming removed 0 bases from V and 6 bases from J, with 15 bases in between. The CDR3 consists of 15 residues. The CDR3 sequence: CASSVAGQTTNGYTF. CDR3 coding DNA: TGTGCCAGCAGCGTAGCTGGACAGACTACCAATGGCTACACCTTC.

This clone came up once. The chain couples TRBV29-1 to TRBJ2-2, with 8 positions matching TRBD1. Germline assignment: CDR1 SQVTM and CDR2 ANQGSEA. The J segment lost 6 bases and the V segment lost 3 bases, leaving 9 bases of the junction unmatched. The CDR3 is made up of 15 amino acids. CDR3 coding DNA: TGCAGCGTTGAGGCCGGACAGGGTGGCCCCGGGGAGCTGTTTTTT. Amino acid sequence: CSVEAGQGGPGELFF.

This chain connects TRBV19 to TRBJ1-1; 9 bases match TRBD1. The CDR3 totals 15 residues. Germline trimming cut 6 bases from V and 4 bases from J; bases unmatched to any gene: 9. Germline CDR1 reads LNHDA; CDR2 reads SQIVND (reference sequence). The CDR3 sequence is CASRRRDRVGTEAFF. The CDR3 nucleotides read TGTGCCAGTAGACGCCGGGACAGGGTAGGCACTGAAGCTTTCTTT.

The CDR3 sequence: CATSRLGQFSGNTIYF. The DNA for the CDR3 is TGTGCCACCAGCAGACTGGGACAGTTCTCTGGAAACACCATATATTTT. The J gene is TRBJ1-3, the V gene TRBV15; 7 bases map to TRBD1. Trimming at V came to 2 bases and at J to 0 bases, leaving 4 bases not matched to a gene. The CDR3 extends over 16 amino acids. Germline CDR1 and CDR2: LNHNV and YYDKDF (reference sequence).

CDR3 protein: CASSLALQHHTDTQYF. In DNA, the CDR3 is TGTGCCAGCAGCTTGGCCTTACAGCATCACACAGATACGCAGTATTTT. The chain is built from TRBV5-8 and TRBJ2-3; the D is unclear. CDR1 and CDR2 (germline): SGHTS, YDEGEE. The germline V and J ends were trimmed by 0 bases and 2 bases, with 13 bases remaining between them. CDR3 length equals 16 residues.

The rearrangement links TRBV20-1 to TRBJ2-7; D is unclear. Deletions cut 3 bases from V and 3 bases from J, with 12 bases between. From germline, CDR1 is DFQATT and CDR2 SNEGSKA (reference sequence). The CDR3 covers 13 residues. CDR3 sequence reads: CSASFPPHYEQYF. The DNA for the CDR3 is TGCAGTGCTAGTTTCCCCCCACACTACGAGCAGTACTTC.

The sample holds a few counts of this clone. The gene calls are TRBV5-1 and TRBJ1-3; tentatively, D is TRBD1 (5 bases). V lost 4 bases to trimming and J lost 2 bases, with 13 bases between them. Per the germline V gene, CDR1 is SGHRS and CDR2 is YFSETQ. The CDR3 covers 15 residues. CDR3 DNA sequence: TGCGCCAGCAGCCGGGACGCGGGGACTGGAAACACCATATATTTT. Translation gives CASSRDAGTGNTIYF.

The chain has TRBV10-3 and TRBJ1-5; possible D gene TRBD1, 5 bases. The CDR3 extends over 14 amino acids. Germline V gives CDR1 ENHRY, CDR2 SYGVKD. Trimming removed 2 bases from V and 4 bases from J, with 9 bases in between. CDR3 sequence (DNA): TGTGCCATCAGTGAGGACAGCCGGAATCAGCCCCAGCATTTT. Translating gives CAISEDSRNQPQHF.

The chain couples TRBV9 to TRBJ2-5; 10 bases are shared with TRBD2. The CDR3 runs to 15 residues. V lost 1 base and J lost 5; bases outside the gene matches: 5. Per germline, CDR1 SGDLS and CDR2 YYNGEE. Written as DNA, the CDR3 is TGTGCCAGCAGCGTATTGGCTAGCGGGAGTGAGACCCAGTACTTC. Protein product: CASSVLASGSETQYF.

The chain is built from TRBV28 and TRBJ2-4, with 7 bases identical to TRBD1. The germline CDR1 and CDR2 sequences are MDHEN and SYDVKM. After removal of 11 bases from V and 1 base from J, the junction contained 5 bases not matched to a gene. This CDR3 region has 13 residues. The CDR3 nucleotides read TGTGCCTTGACAGGGCCCGCCAAAAACATTCAGTACTTC. Protein sequence: CALTGPAKNIQYF.

This clone was detected only a few times. The chain recombines TRBV30 with TRBJ2-7, with 7 bases lining up with TRBD1. Germline CDR1 GTSNPN, CDR2 SVGIG (reference sequence). The V segment lost 3 bases and the J segment 4 bases; nucleotides outside the gene matches: 3. There are 12 residues in the CDR3. The CDR3 here is CAWSMDRYEQYF. DNA of the CDR3: TGTGCCTGGAGCATGGACAGGTACGAGCAGTACTTC.

The chain uses TRBV5-1 and TRBJ2-1; TRBD2 matches 8 bases. CDR1 and CDR2 from the germline V gene are SGHRS and YFSETQ. V gave up 3 bases and J gave up 0 bases; unmatched junction bases: 17. The CDR3 extends over 20 amino acids. The DNA of the CDR3 is TGCGCCAGCAGCTCCACAGGGTCGGGGGGGTGGCGTAGCTCCTACAATGAGCAGTTCTTC. Translating it yields CASSSTGSGGWRSSYNEQFF.

V gene TRBV12-3 or TRBV12-4 combines with J gene TRBJ1-3; TRBD1 is a possible D gene (6 bases). CDR3 size: 13 residues. Trimming pared 3 bases from V and 4 bases from J, leaving 7 bases between. The CDR3 sequence: CASSFDRGNTIYF. The DNA of the CDR3 is TGTGCCAGCAGTTTTGACAGGGGAAACACCATATATTTT.

The chain couples TRBV6-2 or TRBV6-3 to TRBJ1-5, with TRBD1 identical over 8 bases. CDR1 and CDR2 (germline): MNHEY, SVGEGT. The CDR3 runs 14 residues. V dropped 2 bases and J dropped 7; count of bases not matched to a gene: 4. The CDR3 sequence: CASSYERQGQPQHF. The CDR3 nucleotides read TGTGCCAGCAGTTACGAGAGACAGGGGCAGCCCCAGCATTTT.

The chain has TRBV10-3 and TRBJ2-7; TRBD2 aligns across 10 bases. CDR1 and CDR2 (germline): ENHRY, SYGVKD. The CDR3 is 18 amino acids. The J segment lost 1 base and the V segment lost 8 bases, leaving 17 bases of the junction unmatched. The CDR3 region is CAIVWSQPLAGVSYEQYF. The CDR3 region has the DNA TGTGCCATCGTGTGGTCTCAACCCCTAGCGGGAGTTTCCTACGAGCAGTACTTC.

The rearrangement joins TRBV19 to TRBJ1-2; 7 nucleotides match TRBD1. Germline values: CDR1 LNHDA, CDR2 SQIVND (reference sequence). Trimming removed 4 bases from V and 6 bases from J; junction bases left unmatched: 2. This CDR3 has 12 residues. The CDR3 reads CASSTTGHGYTF. The CDR3 nucleotides are TGTGCCAGTAGTACGACAGGGCATGGCTACACCTTC. Looking up the rest from reference TRBV19 and TRBJ1-2 gives the full variable domain: DGGITQSPKYLFRKEGQNVTLSCEQNLNHDAMYWYRQDPGQGLRLIYYSQIVNDFQKGDIAEGYSVSREKKESFPLTVTSAQKNPTAFYLCASSTTGHGYTFGSGTRLTVV.

This clone was seen only once. The genes are TRBV7-3 and TRBJ2-5, with TRBD1 matching 10 bases. The trim removed 5 bases at V and 5 bases at J, leaving 11 bases unmatched. The germline gives CDR1 SGHTA, CDR2 FQGTGA. The CDR3 is made up of 16 amino acids. CDR3 nucleotide sequence: TGTGCCAGCAGCGCCGCCGGGACAGGGGCGGGGGAGACCCAGTACTTC. Translated, it gives CASSAAGTGAGETQYF. The full variable domain, with the rest looked up from reference TRBV7-3 and TRBJ2-5, is GAGVSQTPSNKVTEKGKYVELRCDPISGHTALYWYRQSLGQGPEFLIYFQGTGAADDSGLPNDRFFAVRPEGSVSTLKIQRTERGDSAVYLCASSAAGTGAGETQYFGPGTRLLVL.

The J gene is TRBJ2-3, the V gene TRBV6-2 or TRBV6-3; 8 positions agree with TRBD2. J lost 0 bases, V lost 5 bases, and 10 bases had no gene match. The CDR3 is 17 amino acids. Germline V gene data show CDR1 as MNHEY and CDR2 as SVGEGT. The DNA for the CDR3 is TGTGCCAGCAGTCCCCTGCCGGGAGGGACTAGCACAGATACGCAGTATTTT. This translates into CASSPLPGGTSTDTQYF.

This chain connects TRBV28 to TRBJ2-3, with D maybe TRBD2 (5 bases). CDR1 and CDR2 (germline): MDHEN, SYDVKM. Deletions cut 1 base from V and 1 base from J, with 12 bases between. This CDR3 is 16 amino acids long. In DNA form, the CDR3 reads TGTGCCAGCAGTTTATCCATCGCGGGTGGCACAGATACGCAGTATTTT. As protein: CASSLSIAGGTDTQYF.